Below, one TCR beta chain is given with its context. The antigen remains unidentified. This specimen belongs to a study of vaccination effects on CD4 cells after COVID-19. Whole-study context: Three convalescent patients gave early and late post-vaccination samples. Post-vaccine sampling occurred a median 72 days after the second dose.

Peptide-pool stimulation followed by sequencing identified expanded antigen-specific CD4+ clonotypes in the ViraFEST assay. Researchers isolated CD4+ T cells once approximately 10 days of culture had elapsed. The individual was infected with SARS-CoV-2 between March and December 2020, as confirmed by PCR. Each person got two doses of an mRNA SARS-CoV-2 vaccine, BNT162b2 or mRNA-1273. Half of the medium was exchanged for IL-2 medium on both days 3 and 7. The CDR3 contains 14 residues. The protocol was immunoSEQ multiplex PCR, while the TCRdb copy is restricted to in-frame clones and leaves out a portion. Of about 18,000 clones in the sample, about 80% were seen once.

This sequence was found in a human donor who had a prior SARS-CoV-2 infection. The chain has TRBV12-2 and TRBJ2-7; the table's D call TRBD2 went unverified against the DNA. TRBV12-2 is marked as a pseudogene. This specimen was CD4+ T cells from PBMCs cultured with SARS-CoV-2 spike peptides, taken after COVID-19 vaccination. The CDR3, as DNA: TGTGCAAGTCGCTTAGATGCTCCCAAGCGCGAGCAGTACTTC. Translation gives CASRLDAPKREQYF.